This is a list of T cell receptor beta chains from one sample in a study of CD8+CD57+ T cells in acquired aplastic anemia. TCRdb used MiXCR to reprocess the reads, holding one entry per CDR3 protein. The profile covers about 160,000 distinct CDR3 sequences, with 40% to 55% appearing a single time and about 2.8% taken by the ten largest. The sequencing sample was made of sorted CD4+, CD8+, or CD8+CD57+ T cells (not recorded which) from PBMCs. These receptors all stem from a human donor with aplastic anemia. CDR3s include the opening cysteine and the closing phenylalanine or tryptophan. A D gene is named only where the DNA matches it firmly. Clone size is stated in some rows and not others, as once, few, many or a class when expanded.

D gene | clone size | J gene | V gene | CDR3 protein | CDR3 DNA
- | - | TRBJ1-5 | TRBV6-2/TRBV6-3 | CASSYDRYQPQHF | TGTGCCAGCAGTTACGACAGATATCAGCCCCAGCATTTT
- | - | TRBJ1-1 | TRBV30 | CTWSVGVGGAEAFF | TGTACCTGGAGTGTCGGAGTGGGCGGCGCTGAAGCTTTCTTT
- | few | TRBJ1-1 | TRBV7-6 | CASSLRGSEAFF | TGTGCCAGCAGCTTGAGGGGCTCTGAAGCTTTCTTT
- | - | TRBJ2-6 | TRBV6-1 | CASSGWGAGANVLTF | TGTGCCAGCAGTGGGTGGGGGGCTGGGGCCAACGTCCTGACTTTC
- | - | TRBJ1-3 | TRBV25-1 | CASSEYGGKGNTIYF | TGTGCCAGCAGTGAATACGGAGGGAAAGGAAACACCATATATTTT
- | many | TRBJ1-2 | TRBV12-3/TRBV12-4 | CASSRRGVGDGYTF | TGTGCCAGCAGCCGCCGAGGGGTAGGAGATGGCTACACCTTC
- | - | TRBJ2-1 | TRBV20-1 | CSARDLGRTYNEQFF | TGCAGTGCTAGAGATTTGGGTCGTACCTACAATGAGCAGTTCTTC
TRBD2 | - | TRBJ2-7 | TRBV29-1 | CSVSPSGSDEQYF | TGCAGCGTTAGTCCTAGCGGGAGTGACGAGCAGTACTTC
- | many | TRBJ1-6 | TRBV4-2 | CASRAAGTQLRNSPLHF | TGTGCCAGCAGGGCGGCAGGCACACAACTACGAAATTCACCCCTCCACTTT
TRBD1 | - | TRBJ2-5 | TRBV24-1 | CATSDSQGAPRETQYF | TGTGCCACCAGTGATTCTCAGGGGGCGCCCCGGGAGACCCAGTACTTC
TRBD1 | - | TRBJ1-2 | TRBV24-1 | CATSDFTGDGYTF | TGTGCCACCAGTGATTTTACAGGGGATGGCTACACCTTC
TRBD1 | - | TRBJ2-7 | TRBV25-1 | CASSEYRYWDRSYEQYF | TGTGCCAGCAGTGAATACCGTTACTGGGACAGGTCCTACGAGCAGTACTTC
- | - | TRBJ1-5 | TRBV12-3/TRBV12-4 | CASSLSREQPQHF | TGTGCCAGCAGTTTAAGTCGGGAGCAGCCCCAGCATTTT
TRBD1 | - | TRBJ2-5 | TRBV6-2/TRBV6-3 | CASSSTGVGQPQYF | TGTGCCAGCAGTTCTACAGGGGTAGGCCAGCCCCAGTACTTC
TRBD1 | - | TRBJ1-2 | TRBV27 | CASSLSDRVYGYTF | TGTGCCAGCAGTTTATCCGACAGGGTCTATGGCTACACCTTC
- | many | TRBJ1-2 | TRBV19 | CASSIASGYTF | TGTGCCAGTAGTATAGCCAGTGGCTACACCTTC
- | - | TRBJ2-5 | TRBV10-3 | CAISDLSEGKTQYF | TGTGCCATCAGTGATCTGTCTGAGGGGAAGACCCAGTACTTC
- | - | TRBJ2-1 | TRBV19 | CASNQDGYNEQFF | TGTGCCAGTAACCAGGACGGTTACAATGAGCAGTTCTTC
TRBD1 | - | TRBJ1-2 | TRBV7-2 | CASGIGTGYGYTF | TGTGCCAGCGGAATCGGGACAGGGTATGGCTACACCTTC
- | - | TRBJ2-1 | TRBV5-1 | CASSLEGGTEQFF | TGCGCCAGCAGCTTGGAGGGGGGGACTGAGCAGTTCTTC
- | many | TRBJ1-4 | TRBV2 | CAGLSGEKLFF | TGTGCCGGCCTTTCAGGGGAGAAACTGTTTTTT
TRBD2 | few | TRBJ2-3 | TRBV5-4 | CASSLGGSGRSVHTDTQYF | TGTGCCAGCAGCTTGGGGGGTAGCGGGAGGTCTGTCCACACAGATACGCAGTATTTT
- | - | TRBJ1-3 | TRBV7-8 | CASSTINGNTIYF | TGTGCCAGCAGCACCATCAACGGAAACACCATATATTTT
- | - | TRBJ2-1 | TRBV20-1 | CSAGGGNYNEQFF | TGCAGTGCTGGAGGGGGGAACTACAATGAGCAGTTCTTC
TRBD1 | - | TRBJ1-4 | TRBV2 | CASKVGGTGNEKLFF | TGTGCCAGCAAGGTGGGGGGGACAGGCAATGAAAAACTGTTTTTT
TRBD1 | - | TRBJ1-2 | TRBV12-3/TRBV12-4 | CASSPETPGQGVYGYTF | TGTGCCAGCAGTCCGGAAACTCCGGGACAGGGGGTCTATGGCTACACCTTC
TRBD1 | many | TRBJ1-5 | TRBV2 | CASSKETGGPQPQHF | TGTGCCAGCAGTAAAGAAACAGGGGGCCCTCAGCCCCAGCATTTT
TRBD2 | - | TRBJ2-1 | TRBV6-2/TRBV6-3 | CASSPSGSSYNEQFF | TGTGCCAGCAGTCCTAGCGGGAGCTCCTACAATGAGCAGTTCTTC